The rows below give T cell receptor beta chains drawn from one sample of a study of blood T cell repertoires in COVID-19. Profiled with immunoSEQ multiplex PCR; TCRdb holds only in-frame clones, not every one. The sample shows around 280,000 clones, around 91% of them seen only once. Specimen: PBMCs or T cells enriched from blood (not recorded which). The source is a woman between 18 and 29 years old with acute COVID-19. Both conserved end residues are part of each CDR3. Fields, in order: D gene, J gene, V gene, clone size, CDR3 DNA, CDR3 protein. D genes are given only for firm matches. Size is stated for part of the rows, as once, few or many counts, or as a class when the clone is expanded.

d_call: TRBD1; j_call: TRBJ2-1; v_call: TRBV3-1/TRBV3-2; clone_size: -; cdr3_nt: TGTGCCAGCAGCCGGACAGGGGGCGATGAGCAGTTCTTC; cdr3_aa: CASSRTGGDEQFF
d_call: -; j_call: TRBJ2-1; v_call: TRBV30; clone_size: -; cdr3_nt: TGTGCCTGGAGGGGGTTAGTTCCGGGACACTCCTACAATGAGCAGTTCTTC; cdr3_aa: CAWRGLVPGHSYNEQFF
d_call: -; j_call: TRBJ2-5; v_call: TRBV5-1; clone_size: -; cdr3_nt: TGCGCCAGCAGCTCCAGGGTTGGGGAGACCCAGTACTTC; cdr3_aa: CASSSRVGETQYF
d_call: -; j_call: TRBJ2-5; v_call: TRBV19; clone_size: -; cdr3_nt: TGTGCCAGTAGCAGCAAGCGGACCCAGTACTTC; cdr3_aa: CASSSKRTQYF
d_call: TRBD1; j_call: TRBJ2-5; v_call: TRBV19; clone_size: -; cdr3_nt: TGTGCCAGTAGTATAGTCGGAGGGACAGGGGGTGAGGAGACCCAGTACTTC; cdr3_aa: CASSIVGGTGGEETQYF
d_call: TRBD2; j_call: TRBJ2-5; v_call: TRBV7-2; clone_size: -; cdr3_nt: TGTGCCAGCAGCTTAGCTGGCGGGAGGGTGGAGACCCAGTACTTC; cdr3_aa: CASSLAGGRVETQYF
d_call: -; j_call: TRBJ1-1; v_call: TRBV11-1; clone_size: -; cdr3_nt: TGTGCCAGCAGCTGGACAGACTCTAACACTGAAGCTTTCTTT; cdr3_aa: CASSWTDSNTEAFF
d_call: TRBD2; j_call: TRBJ2-1; v_call: TRBV5-4; clone_size: -; cdr3_nt: TGTGCCAGCAGCTTGGCCCGGGGGGGGGAGTTCTTC; cdr3_aa: CASSLARGGEFF
d_call: -; j_call: TRBJ1-4; v_call: TRBV7-9; clone_size: -; cdr3_nt: TGTGCCAGCGGCGGAAGGGGAATAGCAACTAATGAAAAACTGTTTTTT; cdr3_aa: CASGGRGIATNEKLFF
d_call: -; j_call: TRBJ1-4; v_call: TRBV7-2; clone_size: -; cdr3_nt: TGTGCCAGCAGCTTAGCGGGGAGCCGTAATGAAAAACTGTTTTTT; cdr3_aa: CASSLAGSRNEKLFF
d_call: TRBD1; j_call: TRBJ2-1; v_call: TRBV2; clone_size: -; cdr3_nt: TGTGCCAGCAGGGAACAGGGGTCTTCCTACAATGAGCAGTTCTTC; cdr3_aa: CASREQGSSYNEQFF
d_call: TRBD2; j_call: TRBJ2-7; v_call: TRBV7-9; clone_size: -; cdr3_nt: TGTGCCAGCAGCGCCGGACTAGCAACCTACGAGCAGTACTTC; cdr3_aa: CASSAGLATYEQYF
d_call: TRBD2; j_call: TRBJ2-4; v_call: TRBV7-2; clone_size: -; cdr3_nt: TGTGCCAGCAGCTTAGTGATTCAGGGAGGGAACATTCAGTACTTC; cdr3_aa: CASSLVIQGGNIQYF
d_call: TRBD2; j_call: TRBJ2-1; v_call: TRBV6-5; clone_size: -; cdr3_nt: TGTGCCAGCAGTTACACGACTAGCGGGAGAAATGAGCAGTTCTTC; cdr3_aa: CASSYTTSGRNEQFF
d_call: TRBD1; j_call: TRBJ1-1; v_call: TRBV5-1; clone_size: -; cdr3_nt: TGCGCCAGCAGCTTGGTTGCAGGGGGCCTCAAAAACACTGAAGCTTTCTTT; cdr3_aa: CASSLVAGGLKNTEAFF
d_call: TRBD2; j_call: TRBJ2-1; v_call: TRBV30; clone_size: -; cdr3_nt: TGTGCCTGGAGTCGACCGGGACTAGCGGGAGTAATAAATGAGCAGTTCTTC; cdr3_aa: CAWSRPGLAGVINEQFF
d_call: TRBD1; j_call: TRBJ1-1; v_call: TRBV19; clone_size: -; cdr3_nt: TGTGCCAGTAGTATGGCCTACAGGGGGAACACTGAAGCTTTCTTT; cdr3_aa: CASSMAYRGNTEAFF
d_call: -; j_call: TRBJ1-1; v_call: TRBV10-3; clone_size: -; cdr3_nt: TGTGCCATCAACCAAAACATGGGACAAGGGCCCACTGAAGCTTTCTTT; cdr3_aa: CAINQNMGQGPTEAFF
d_call: TRBD1; j_call: TRBJ2-1; v_call: TRBV10-3; clone_size: -; cdr3_nt: TGTGCCATCAGTAAGGGACAGGACTACAATGAGCAGTTCTTC; cdr3_aa: CAISKGQDYNEQFF
d_call: -; j_call: TRBJ2-5; v_call: TRBV4-2; clone_size: -; cdr3_nt: TGTGCCAGCAGCCAAGATCGGGGAAGGCGAGGACAAGAGACCCAGTACTTC; cdr3_aa: CASSQDRGRRGQETQYF
d_call: -; j_call: TRBJ2-3; v_call: TRBV3-1/TRBV3-2; clone_size: once; cdr3_nt: TGTGCCAGCAGCCAAGAATGGGGGACACGCACAGATACGCAGTATTTT; cdr3_aa: CASSQEWGTRTDTQYF
d_call: TRBD1; j_call: TRBJ1-1; v_call: TRBV7-9; clone_size: -; cdr3_nt: TGTGCCAGCAGCTCACTCCAGGGGGCGAGGACTGAAGCTTTCTTT; cdr3_aa: CASSSLQGARTEAFF
d_call: TRBD1; j_call: TRBJ2-7; v_call: TRBV7-6; clone_size: -; cdr3_nt: TGTGCCAGCAGCTTTGGACAGGGGCCAGCCTACGAGCAGTACTTC; cdr3_aa: CASSFGQGPAYEQYF
d_call: TRBD2; j_call: TRBJ2-1; v_call: TRBV12-5; clone_size: -; cdr3_nt: TGTGCTAGTAGCGGGAGGGCAGGAGGTAATGAGCAGTTCTTC; cdr3_aa: CASSGRAGGNEQFF
d_call: TRBD1; j_call: TRBJ1-3; v_call: TRBV15; clone_size: -; cdr3_nt: TGTGCCGCGTCACAGGGGAACCCTGGAAACACCATATATTTT; cdr3_aa: CAASQGNPGNTIYF
d_call: TRBD2; j_call: TRBJ2-2; v_call: TRBV29-1; clone_size: once; cdr3_nt: TGCAGCGTCGAGGGACTAGCGGGAGTTGAAGGGGAGCTGTTTTTT; cdr3_aa: CSVEGLAGVEGELFF
d_call: -; j_call: TRBJ1-1; v_call: TRBV4-1; clone_size: -; cdr3_nt: TGCGCCAGCAGCCAAGAAGGTAGGGGTGAAGCTTTCTTT; cdr3_aa: CASSQEGRGEAFF
d_call: TRBD2; j_call: TRBJ2-7; v_call: TRBV11-2; clone_size: once; cdr3_nt: TGTGCCAGCAGGGGACTAGCGAGCTCCTACGAGCAGTACTTC; cdr3_aa: CASRGLASSYEQYF
d_call: TRBD1; j_call: TRBJ2-6; v_call: TRBV3-1/TRBV3-2; clone_size: -; cdr3_nt: TGTGCCAGCAGCTCAAGGACAGGGAAGAACTCTGGGGCCAACGTCCTGACTTTC; cdr3_aa: CASSSRTGKNSGANVLTF
d_call: -; j_call: TRBJ1-2; v_call: TRBV7-8; clone_size: -; cdr3_nt: TGTGCCAGCAGCTCGGCAGGGTTAAGATATGGCTACACCTTC; cdr3_aa: CASSSAGLRYGYTF
d_call: -; j_call: TRBJ2-1; v_call: TRBV11-2; clone_size: -; cdr3_nt: TGTGCCAGCAGCTTAGTTGCGGTTGGGTTGCAGTTCTTC; cdr3_aa: CASSLVAVGLQFF
d_call: TRBD2; j_call: TRBJ2-2; v_call: TRBV15; clone_size: once; cdr3_nt: TGTGCCACCAGCAGAGATCTACTAGCGGGGGAGCACCGGGAGCTGTTTTTT; cdr3_aa: CATSRDLLAGEHRELFF
d_call: -; j_call: TRBJ2-7; v_call: TRBV15; clone_size: -; cdr3_nt: TGTGCCACCAGCAGAGATAGGGTGAGGGCCAACGAGCAGTACTTC; cdr3_aa: CATSRDRVRANEQYF
d_call: -; j_call: TRBJ1-5; v_call: TRBV7-2; clone_size: -; cdr3_nt: TGTGCCAGCAGCCTAGGCCCGGACAGAACAAATCAGCCCCAGCATTTT; cdr3_aa: CASSLGPDRTNQPQHF
d_call: TRBD2; j_call: TRBJ2-1; v_call: TRBV10-2; clone_size: -; cdr3_nt: TGCGCCAGCCTCCTAGCGGGAGGGAATGAGCAGTTCTTC; cdr3_aa: CASLLAGGNEQFF
d_call: -; j_call: TRBJ1-6; v_call: TRBV5-4; clone_size: -; cdr3_nt: TGTGCCAGCAGTCCGGGGTGGCAGGGGTATAATTCACCCCTCCACTTT; cdr3_aa: CASSPGWQGYNSPLHF
d_call: -; j_call: TRBJ2-7; v_call: TRBV6-5; clone_size: -; cdr3_nt: TGTGCCAGCAGTTACGGAGGGGTGAGCTCCTACGAGCAGTACTTC; cdr3_aa: CASSYGGVSSYEQYF
d_call: -; j_call: TRBJ2-7; v_call: TRBV5-1; clone_size: -; cdr3_nt: TGCGCCAGCACCACCAGGGGAGGGCCAGTCTACGAGCAGTACTTC; cdr3_aa: CASTTRGGPVYEQYF
d_call: -; j_call: TRBJ2-2; v_call: TRBV5-1; clone_size: few; cdr3_nt: TGCGCCAGCAGCTTCAGGGAGGCGACCGGGGAGCTGTTTTTT; cdr3_aa: CASSFREATGELFF
d_call: -; j_call: TRBJ1-2; v_call: TRBV5-1; clone_size: -; cdr3_nt: TGCGCCAGCAGCTTGGAGGGCCCGGGAGGCTACACCTTC; cdr3_aa: CASSLEGPGGYTF
d_call: TRBD2; j_call: TRBJ2-1; v_call: TRBV29-1; clone_size: -; cdr3_nt: TGCAGCGCCGTGGGACTAGCGGCTTACAATGAGCAGTTCTTC; cdr3_aa: CSAVGLAAYNEQFF
d_call: -; j_call: TRBJ2-3; v_call: TRBV28; clone_size: -; cdr3_nt: TGTGCCAGCAGTCCACATACCCTTCTTAGCACAGATACGCAGTATTTT; cdr3_aa: CASSPHTLLSTDTQYF
d_call: TRBD2; j_call: TRBJ2-1; v_call: TRBV19; clone_size: -; cdr3_nt: TGTGCCAGTAGGGACTCCGGGACTAGCGGCAATGAGCAGTTCTTC; cdr3_aa: CASRDSGTSGNEQFF
d_call: -; j_call: TRBJ2-7; v_call: TRBV30; clone_size: -; cdr3_nt: TGTGCCTGGAGTGTAACCCTCTTCGGGGTTAGGGCCTACGAGCAGTACTTC; cdr3_aa: CAWSVTLFGVRAYEQYF
d_call: -; j_call: TRBJ1-4; v_call: TRBV6-5; clone_size: -; cdr3_nt: TGTGCCAGCAGTTATGGCAGGGTGGGAGAAAAACTGTTTTTT; cdr3_aa: CASSYGRVGEKLFF
d_call: TRBD2; j_call: TRBJ2-1; v_call: TRBV7-9; clone_size: -; cdr3_nt: TGTGCCAGCAGCTTTACACTAGCGGGCCACAATGAGCAGTTCTTC; cdr3_aa: CASSFTLAGHNEQFF
d_call: -; j_call: TRBJ2-6; v_call: TRBV19; clone_size: -; cdr3_nt: TGTGCCAGTAGTACCCCCCCGGGGTCTGGGGCCAACGTCCTGACTTTC; cdr3_aa: CASSTPPGSGANVLTF
d_call: -; j_call: TRBJ1-5; v_call: TRBV27; clone_size: -; cdr3_nt: TGTGCCAGGCCGACAGCTTCAAATCAGCCCCAGCATTTT; cdr3_aa: CARPTASNQPQHF
d_call: -; j_call: TRBJ1-2; v_call: TRBV28; clone_size: -; cdr3_nt: TGTGCCAGCGCAAGTCTAACGGGCCAAAGGGGCTATGGCTACACCTTC; cdr3_aa: CASASLTGQRGYGYTF
d_call: TRBD2; j_call: TRBJ2-2; v_call: TRBV19; clone_size: -; cdr3_nt: TGTGCCAGTACCCGGACTAGCGGGTACACCGGGGAGCTGTTTTTT; cdr3_aa: CASTRTSGYTGELFF
d_call: TRBD1; j_call: TRBJ1-5; v_call: TRBV28; clone_size: -; cdr3_nt: TGTGCCAGCAGTCCCAGGACAGGGACTCAGCCCCAGCATTTT; cdr3_aa: CASSPRTGTQPQHF
d_call: -; j_call: TRBJ2-5; v_call: TRBV5-1; clone_size: once; cdr3_nt: TGCGCCAGCAGCTTGGCGCAGGGCGTAGGAGAAGAGACCCAGTACTTC; cdr3_aa: CASSLAQGVGEETQYF
d_call: -; j_call: TRBJ2-1; v_call: TRBV4-3; clone_size: -; cdr3_nt: TGCGCCAGCAGCCAAGAAGCGCGGAGCTACAATGAGCAGTTCTTC; cdr3_aa: CASSQEARSYNEQFF
d_call: -; j_call: TRBJ2-1; v_call: TRBV30; clone_size: -; cdr3_nt: TGTGCCTGGAGTGTACGGAGGCGTGGACTTATCCAACACCGATCCTACAATGAGCAGTTCTTC; cdr3_aa: CAWSVRRRGLIQHRSYNEQFF
d_call: -; j_call: TRBJ2-5; v_call: TRBV7-9; clone_size: -; cdr3_nt: TGTGCCAGCAGATCTCCGGGATTTTCAGAGACCCAGTACTTC; cdr3_aa: CASRSPGFSETQYF
d_call: -; j_call: TRBJ1-6; v_call: TRBV3-1/TRBV3-2; clone_size: once; cdr3_nt: TGTGCCAGCAGCCAAGGGGGCGAGCAACCCCTCCACTTT; cdr3_aa: CASSQGGEQPLHF
d_call: -; j_call: TRBJ2-3; v_call: TRBV12-5; clone_size: -; cdr3_nt: TGTGCTAGTGGTTTGGACAGGCGCACAGATACGCAGTATTTT; cdr3_aa: CASGLDRRTDTQYF